The rows below give T cell receptor beta chains drawn from one sample of a study of human T cells and chemical hapten exposure. TCRdb re-called the RACE reads with MiXCR, one entry per CDR3 protein. The sample contains fewer than 200,000 distinct CDR3 sequences, roughly 26% of which appear only once. The specimen was whole blood, collected in connection with sensitization to the hapten diphenylcyclopropenone (DPC). These receptors all come from a woman aged 18-29 years with alopecia areata. Some clones in this sample may be carry-over from other donors' samples. The conserved cysteine and the conserved F or W are not part of the CDR3 here. The order of the fields is V gene, D gene, CDR3 protein. D genes are given only for firm matches.

>TRBV27|NA
ASTPYPGQNTEAF
>TRBV20-1|NA
SANSGTKSYEQY
>TRBV4-3|NA
ASSQDEGHSSTDTQY
>TRBV4-2|NA
ASSQIQTSNYGYT
>TRBV4-3|TRBD2
ASSRSGAQAQY
>TRBV6-2/TRBV6-3|NA
ASSATSRGYYEQY
>TRBV7-3|TRBD1
ASSTGQGAEQY
>TRBV5-1|NA
ASLGPEVNEQF
>TRBV4-3|NA
ASSQGAVLYGYT
>TRBV20-1|TRBD2
SARDRRRGVTYNEQF
>TRBV6-6|NA
ASSYSISGRPGELF
>TRBV29-1|NA
SVERGPEQY
>TRBV4-1|NA
ASSQEVRGEQY
>TRBV12-5|NA
ASGRSSYNEQF
>TRBV27|NA
ATKSGVGDTQY
>TRBV19|NA
ASTRRVAEETQY
>TRBV20-1|NA
SEVNTEAF
>TRBV6-2/TRBV6-3|NA
ASRPAPGELF
>TRBV2|NA
ASSESKPQH
>TRBV4-3|NA
ASSQDRSGRYEQY
>TRBV12-3/TRBV12-4|TRBD2
ASSLPAGGTSGRWGTDTQY
>TRBV21-1|NA
ASTPKGRFTYGYT
>TRBV20-1|TRBD1
SADRGGGELF
>TRBV20-1|NA
SARVPGIGKF
>TRBV5-4|NA
ASSLQLMNTEAF
>TRBV4-2|NA
ASRPQGHSPEGTEAF
>TRBV7-8|NA
ASSLEGTTNQPQH
>TRBV10-3|NA
AISVASDQPQH
>TRBV5-1|TRBD2
ASSLVQRGTDTQY
>TRBV29-1|NA
SVDRGEGYT
>TRBV27|TRBD2
ATALGLAYNEQF
>TRBV4-1|NA
ASSQVAGKGVYNEQF
>TRBV5-1|TRBD2
ASSLLAAPGDTQY
>TRBV6-2/TRBV6-3|NA
ASSYSSGTLNTGELF